This T cell receptor (beta chain) came from a study of TIL therapy for anti-PD-1-resistant metastatic lung cancer (TCRdb year 2021). About the study as a whole: Enrolled patients had a median age of almost 55 years (range 38-75) and a median tumor PD-L1 proportion score of about 5.9%. Across the cohort, whole-exome sequencing showed a median non-synonymous tumor mutation burden of roughly 1.5 mutations per megabase. T cell receptor beta sequencing of tumor and peripheral blood was used to follow clonotypes across the tumor, the expanded TIL product and serial blood samples. The cohort was predominantly lung adenocarcinoma, with a handful of EGFR-mutant and two ALK-rearranged tumors, and half of patients were current or former smokers.

Broad study findings and their caveats: High clonal turnover was observed in TIL culture, with many enriched product clones not detected in the baseline tumor, which suggested clonal contraction rather than faithful expansion. Compared with baseline intratumoral T cells, expanded TIL cultures were more clonal and less diverse (median clonality roughly 6.5% vs 31%, p < 0.0001). The study protocol defined all tumor marker inferences as exploratory. The cohort was highly selected, with more treatment-naive, never-smoker and oncogene-addicted patients than typical, limiting generalizability.

TCR beta CDR3 regions were amplified from genomic DNA with the immunoSEQ v3 hsTCRB kit using bias-controlled multiplex PCR. TCR libraries were sequenced on an Illumina NextSeq 500 to 2 million or so read pairs for survey level or roughly 4.5-6.5 million for deep level. The paper's data handling went like this. The immunoSEQ Analyzer software assigned V, D and J genes, filtered out non-productive sequences, and reported clonality. Repertoires were compared by productive Simpson clonality and by the Morisita overlap index of productive TRB rearrangements between infused TIL and blood. As stored in TCRdb, this immuneACCESS dataset retains in-frame rearrangements with V and J assigned. A fraction of the clones does not appear; measured against another copy, unresolved V genes explain less than half of the discrepancy, and the remainder lacks a known reason. The DNA gave D and trimming, while V, J and clone size come from that table. The sample profile shows tens of thousands of clones; around 77% of them were found once. The ten most abundant clones make up approximately 7.3% of the sample.

To note about this clone: Its antigen has not been determined. Base quality data are lacking; no much larger clone is found one base away.

This specimen's time point label, per the study, means: pre-treatment sample, taken before nivolumab and TIL therapy. The baseline tumor samples were excised metastases, mostly pleural nodules or supraclavicular lymph nodes, taken from the same resection that was used to grow TIL. Tumors were harvested before any PD-1/PD-L1 blockade; patients then received nivolumab, and those progressing received lymphodepletion, expanded TIL infusion and IL-2. Adults with stage 4 NSCLC were enrolled from October 2017 to January 2020 in a dual-center phase I trial. Samples came from a single-arm, open-label phase I trial of tumor-infiltrating lymphocyte therapy with nivolumab in advanced non-small cell lung cancer. Portions of each resected tumor were snap-frozen in liquid nitrogen and stored at -80 °C. Tumor regions of interest were selected on H&E sections using laser-capture macrodissection, ground into approximately 16 mg aliquots, and extracted using Qiagen Allprep kits.

Trimming at the junction amounts to 5 bases on V and 7 bases on J, and the germline ends lie 8 bases apart. From the cysteine up to the phenylalanine, the CDR3 has a length of 11 residues. CDR3 DNA is the only sequence kept; it has 33 bases, read in frame from the first base. In the germline V gene (reference sequence), CDR1 corresponds to DFQATT and CDR2 to SNEGSKA. The sample here was tumor tissue, taken at baseline. This sequence uses TRBV20-1 and TRBJ1-4; the D gene remains uncertain. This TCR was sampled from a person aged 25-80 years with non-small cell lung cancer. The encoded CDR3 is CSAPTSEKLFF. The sequence in DNA is TGCAGTGCTCCAACGAGTGAAAAACTGTTTTTT.